These 5 T cell receptor beta chains share one sample of origin, sequenced in a study of T cells in Graves' hyperthyroidism and ophthalmopathy. Authors of the study amplified TCR beta CDR3 regions from RNA transcripts. The TCR CDR3 first-round RT-PCR relied on the HTBI primer set. TCRdb reprocessed the multiplex PCR reads via MiXCR and lists one record per CDR3 protein. In the table there are fewer than 400,000 distinct CDR3 sequences, 15% to 20% of which are singletons. The specimen sequenced was blood. All receptors come from a man aged 25-40 years with Graves' hyperthyroidism.

This clonotype showed up just a few times. The genes are TRBV25-1 and TRBJ2-1, with TRBD2 as a possible D gene (7 bases). Germline values: CDR1 MGHDK, CDR2 SYGVNS. The CDR3 is 17 residues long. V shed 3 bases and J shed 4 bases, with 19 bases lying between them. CDR3 residues: CASSDRALGGGYNEQFF. In nucleotides, the CDR3 is TGTGCCAGCAGTGACCGAGCTTTGGGAGGGGGTTACAATGAGCAGTTCTTC.

This clonotype came up many times. V usage is TRBV2 and J usage is TRBJ2-1; no firm D call. Germline CDR1 is SNHLY and CDR2 is FYNNEI. This CDR3 spans 13 amino acids. Trimming took 2 bases from V and 5 from J, leaving 7 bases between them. The CDR3 coding sequence is TGTGCCAGCAGTGAACGGAGAAACAATGAGCAGTTCTTC. It encodes CASSERRNNEQFF. Looking up the rest from reference TRBV2 and TRBJ2-1 gives the full variable domain: EPEVTQTPSHQVTQMGQEVILRCVPISNHLYFYWYRQILGQKVEFLVSFYNNEISEKSEIFDDQFSVERPDGSNFTLKIRSTKLEDSAMYFCASSERRNNEQFFGPGTRLTVL.

The chain joins TRBV14 to TRBJ1-1, with D possibly being TRBD1 (5 bases). This CDR3 is built from 16 residues. Germline lookup yields CDR1 SGHDN and CDR2 FVKESK. The V and J ends lost 0 bases and 0 bases respectively, with 11 bases between them. The CDR3 loop reads CASSQDFGGVNTEAFF. The CDR3 DNA is TGTGCCAGCAGCCAAGATTTTGGGGGAGTGAACACTGAAGCTTTCTTT.

At least ten counts were recorded for this clonotype. This CDR3 reads CAWSLTGGEAFF. The CDR3 nucleotides read TGTGCCTGGAGCCTGACGGGGGGTGAAGCTTTCTTT. The J gene is TRBJ1-1, the V gene TRBV30, with D maybe TRBD1 (5 bases). The CDR3 length is 12 residues. V was pared by 3 bases and J by 7 bases, with 12 bases between. Germline V lookup: CDR1 GTSNPN, CDR2 SVGIG (reference sequence).

This clonotype has a count of ten or more. The V gene is TRBV30, the J gene TRBJ1-1, with 9 bases lining up with TRBD1. Germline-derived CDR1 and CDR2 are GTSNPN and SVGIG (reference sequence). This CDR3 spans 14 amino acids. V shed 2 bases, J shed 6 bases, and the junction held 7 bases outside the gene matches. CDR3 sequence: CAWSKGTGLPEAFF. As DNA, the CDR3 is TGTGCCTGGAGTAAAGGGACAGGGCTCCCTGAAGCTTTCTTT. The full variable domain, rest sourced from reference TRBV30 and TRBJ1-1, is SQTIHQWPATLVQPVGSPLSLECTVEGTSNPNLYWYRQAAGRGLQLLFYSVGIGQISSEVPQNLSASRPQDRQFILSSKKLLLSDSGFYLCAWSKGTGLPEAFFGQGTRLTVV.